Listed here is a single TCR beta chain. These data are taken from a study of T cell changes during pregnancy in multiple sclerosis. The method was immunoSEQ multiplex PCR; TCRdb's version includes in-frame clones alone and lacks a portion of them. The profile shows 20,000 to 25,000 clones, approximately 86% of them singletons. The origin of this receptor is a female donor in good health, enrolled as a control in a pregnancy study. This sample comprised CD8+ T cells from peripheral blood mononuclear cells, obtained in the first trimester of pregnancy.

The CDR3, as DNA: TGTGCCAGCAGCCACTACAGGGGTTCCTCCTACGAGCAGTACTTC. This gives the protein CASSHYRGSSYEQYF. The rearrangement uses TRBV14 and TRBJ2-7, with TRBD1 matching 7 bases. The V gene's germline CDR1 is SGHDN and CDR2 FVKESK. Trimming at V came to 3 bases and at J to 0 bases, leaving 5 bases not matched to a gene. The CDR3 totals 15 residues.